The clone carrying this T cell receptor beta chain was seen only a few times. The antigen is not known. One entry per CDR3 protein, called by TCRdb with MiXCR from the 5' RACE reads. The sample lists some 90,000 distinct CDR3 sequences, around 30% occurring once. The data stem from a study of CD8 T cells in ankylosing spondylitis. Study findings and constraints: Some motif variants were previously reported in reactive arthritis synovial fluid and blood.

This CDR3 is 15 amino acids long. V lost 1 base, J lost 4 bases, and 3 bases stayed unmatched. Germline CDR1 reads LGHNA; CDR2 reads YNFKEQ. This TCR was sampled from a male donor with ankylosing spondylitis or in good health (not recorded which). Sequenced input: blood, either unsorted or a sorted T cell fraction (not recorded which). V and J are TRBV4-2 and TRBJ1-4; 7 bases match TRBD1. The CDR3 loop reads CASSQGGTDNEKLFF. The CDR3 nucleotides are TGTGCCAGCAGCCAAGGGGGGACAGATAATGAAAAACTGTTTTTT.